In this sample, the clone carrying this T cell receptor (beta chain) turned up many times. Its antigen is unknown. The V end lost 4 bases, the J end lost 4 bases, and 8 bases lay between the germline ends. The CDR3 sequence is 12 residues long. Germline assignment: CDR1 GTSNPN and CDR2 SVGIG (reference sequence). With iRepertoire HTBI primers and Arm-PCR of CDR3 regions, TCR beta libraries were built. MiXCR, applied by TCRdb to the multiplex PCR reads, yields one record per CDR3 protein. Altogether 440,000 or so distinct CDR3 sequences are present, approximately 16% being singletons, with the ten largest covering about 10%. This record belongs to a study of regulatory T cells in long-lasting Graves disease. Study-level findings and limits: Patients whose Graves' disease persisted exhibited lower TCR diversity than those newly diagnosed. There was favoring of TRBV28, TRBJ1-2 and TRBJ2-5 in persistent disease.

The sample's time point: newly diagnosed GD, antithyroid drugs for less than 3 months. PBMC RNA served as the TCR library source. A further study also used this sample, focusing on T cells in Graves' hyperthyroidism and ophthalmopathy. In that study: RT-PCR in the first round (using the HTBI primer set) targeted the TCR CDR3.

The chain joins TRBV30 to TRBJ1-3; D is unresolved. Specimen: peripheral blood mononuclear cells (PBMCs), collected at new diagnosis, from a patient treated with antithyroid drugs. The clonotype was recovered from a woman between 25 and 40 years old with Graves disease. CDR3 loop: CAWKAGGNTIYF. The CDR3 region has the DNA TGTGCCTGGAAGGCTGGGGGAAACACCATATATTTT. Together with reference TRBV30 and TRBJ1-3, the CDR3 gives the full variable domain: SQTIHQWPATLVQPVGSPLSLECTVEGTSNPNLYWYRQAAGRGLQLLFYSVGIGQISSEVPQNLSASRPQDRQFILSSKKLLLSDSGFYLCAWKAGGNTIYFGEGSWLTVV.